This is a list of T cell receptor beta chains from one sample in a study of shared clonotypes between healthy human individuals. Measured with immunoSEQ multiplex PCR; TCRdb has only the in-frame clones, and not every one. The sample records about 750,000 clones, 85% to 95% being singletons. Source material: naive CD8+ T cells sorted from blood. The source of these receptors is a man aged 25-45 years in good health. CDR3s include the opening cysteine and the closing phenylalanine or tryptophan. Each record gives: CDR3 length, J gene, V gene, CDR3 protein.

>16|TRBJ2-7|TRBV7-9
CASSLVGQDPIYEQYF
>11|TRBJ1-3|TRBV15
CATVSGNTIYF
>12|TRBJ2-1|TRBV9
CASSAGYNEQFF
>16|TRBJ2-1|TRBV27
CASSSIIAGVGDEQFF
>18|TRBJ2-5|TRBV7-8
CASSLAGRGQGLGGTQYF
>15|TRBJ2-3|TRBV7-9
CASSPLGGTTDTQYF
>15|TRBJ2-3|TRBV9
CASSVGAGSTDTQYF
>17|TRBJ2-1|TRBV28
CASSRPTPGTSGNEQFF
>16|TRBJ2-3|TRBV4-1
CASSQAPNRATDTQYF
>15|TRBJ2-7|TRBV7-9
CASSSAGTGTYEQYF
>16|TRBJ1-4|TRBV15
CATSSDRHGKNEKLFF
>15|TRBJ2-7|TRBV9
CASSVGGSDIYEQYF
>14|TRBJ2-7|TRBV27
CASSLDGTSYEQYF
>14|TRBJ2-7|TRBV2
CASQEAGRTYEQYF
>17|TRBJ2-6|TRBV5-1
CASSGEPPSTGANVLTF
>11|TRBJ2-2|TRBV20-1
CSPGDFGELFF
>13|TRBJ2-7|TRBV2
CASSEGDSYEQYF
>19|TRBJ2-1|TRBV7-9
CASSSGLAGGVSSYNEQFF
>16|TRBJ1-2|TRBV11-3
CASSRMVSEPLDGYTF
>17|TRBJ2-5|TRBV5-1
CASSSPRQGLVQETQYF
>14|TRBJ2-2|TRBV27
CASSLWQNTGELFF
>18|TRBJ2-5|TRBV7-9
CASSKVLGFTTYQETQYF
>15|TRBJ2-7|TRBV2
CASSEGTADSYEQYF
>13|TRBJ2-5|TRBV27
CASSPMPPETQYF
>13|TRBJ2-7|TRBV6-5
CASSTGTHYEQYF
>13|TRBJ2-1|TRBV6-1
CASSERGGDEQFF
>13|TRBJ2-5|TRBV6-5
CASSGQRQETQYF
>11|TRBJ1-1|TRBV27
CATWGYTEAFF
>18|TRBJ2-6|TRBV27
CASRTEQGLGSGANVLTF
>18|TRBJ2-3|TRBV2
CASSVRGAVPTSTDTQYF
>15|TRBJ1-4|TRBV7-9
CASSLVGTGGEKLFF